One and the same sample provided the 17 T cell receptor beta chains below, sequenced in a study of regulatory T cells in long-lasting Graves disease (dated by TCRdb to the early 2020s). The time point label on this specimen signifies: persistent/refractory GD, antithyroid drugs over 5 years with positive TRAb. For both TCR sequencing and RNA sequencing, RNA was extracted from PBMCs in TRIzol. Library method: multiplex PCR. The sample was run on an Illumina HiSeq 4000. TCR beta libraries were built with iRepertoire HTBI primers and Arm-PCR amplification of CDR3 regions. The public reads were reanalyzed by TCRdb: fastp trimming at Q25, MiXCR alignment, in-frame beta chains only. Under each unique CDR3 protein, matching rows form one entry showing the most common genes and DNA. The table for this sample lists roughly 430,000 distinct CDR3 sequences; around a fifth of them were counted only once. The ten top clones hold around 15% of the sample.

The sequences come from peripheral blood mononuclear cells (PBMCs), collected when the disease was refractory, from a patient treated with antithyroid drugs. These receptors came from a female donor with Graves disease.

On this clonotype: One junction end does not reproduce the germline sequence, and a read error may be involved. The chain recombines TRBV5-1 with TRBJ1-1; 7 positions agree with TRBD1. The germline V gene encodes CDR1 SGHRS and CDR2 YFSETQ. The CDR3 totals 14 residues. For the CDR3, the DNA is TGCGCCAGCAGGCCGACAGGGATGAACACTGAAGCTCTCTTT. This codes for CASRPTGMNTEALF.

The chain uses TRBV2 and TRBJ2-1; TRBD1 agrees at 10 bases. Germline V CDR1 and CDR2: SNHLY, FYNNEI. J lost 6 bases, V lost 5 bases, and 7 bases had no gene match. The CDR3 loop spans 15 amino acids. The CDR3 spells CASSQRTGGVNEQFF. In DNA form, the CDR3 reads TGTGCCAGCAGTCAACGGACAGGGGGGGTCAATGAGCAGTTCTTC.

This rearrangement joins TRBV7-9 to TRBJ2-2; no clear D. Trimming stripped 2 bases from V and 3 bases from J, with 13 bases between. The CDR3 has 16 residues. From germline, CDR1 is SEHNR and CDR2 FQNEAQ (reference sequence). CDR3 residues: CASSLYGSRYTGELFF. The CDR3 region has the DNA TGTGCCAGCAGCTTATACGGGTCTAGGTACACCGGGGAGCTGTTTTTT.

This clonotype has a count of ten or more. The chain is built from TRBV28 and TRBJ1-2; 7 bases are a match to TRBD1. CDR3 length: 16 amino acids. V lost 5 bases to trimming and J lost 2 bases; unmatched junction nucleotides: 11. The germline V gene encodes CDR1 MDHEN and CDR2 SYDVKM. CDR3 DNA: TGTGCCAGCAGTCGCCATTTGACAGGGACCAACTATGGCTACACCTTC. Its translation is CASSRHLTGTNYGYTF.

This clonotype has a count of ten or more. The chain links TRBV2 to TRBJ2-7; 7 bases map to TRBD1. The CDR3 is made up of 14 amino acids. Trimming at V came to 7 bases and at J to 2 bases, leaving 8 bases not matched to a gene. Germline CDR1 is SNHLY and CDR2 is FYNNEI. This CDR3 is CASTLQGPTYEQYF. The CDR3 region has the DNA TGTGCCAGCACCCTACAGGGGCCCACCTACGAGCAGTACTTC.

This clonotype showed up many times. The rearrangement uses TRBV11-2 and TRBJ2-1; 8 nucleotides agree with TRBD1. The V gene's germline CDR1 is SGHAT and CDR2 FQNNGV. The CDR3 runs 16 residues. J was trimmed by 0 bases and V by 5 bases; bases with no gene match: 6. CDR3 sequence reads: CASSPQQGGSYNEQFF. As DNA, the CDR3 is TGTGCCAGCAGCCCCCAACAGGGGGGCTCCTACAATGAGCAGTTCTTC.

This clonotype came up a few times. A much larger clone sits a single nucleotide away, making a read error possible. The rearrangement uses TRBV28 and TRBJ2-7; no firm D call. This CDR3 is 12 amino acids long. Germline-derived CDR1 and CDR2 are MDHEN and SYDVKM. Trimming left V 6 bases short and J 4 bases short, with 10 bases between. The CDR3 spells CASRLQPYEQYF. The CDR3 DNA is TGTGCCAGCAGGTTACAACCGTACGAGCAGTACTTC.

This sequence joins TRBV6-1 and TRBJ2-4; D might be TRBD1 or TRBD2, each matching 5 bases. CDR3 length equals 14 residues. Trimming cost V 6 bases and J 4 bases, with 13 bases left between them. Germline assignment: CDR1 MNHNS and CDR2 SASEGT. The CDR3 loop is CASRADTLKNIQYF. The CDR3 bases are TGTGCCAGCAGAGCGGACACCTTAAAAAACATTCAGTACTTC.

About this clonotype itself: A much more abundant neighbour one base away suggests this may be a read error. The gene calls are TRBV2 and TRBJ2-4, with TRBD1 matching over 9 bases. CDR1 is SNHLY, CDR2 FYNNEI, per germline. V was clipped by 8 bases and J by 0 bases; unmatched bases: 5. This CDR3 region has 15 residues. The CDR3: CASGRDRVAKNIQYF. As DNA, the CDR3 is TGTGCCAGCGGTAGGGACAGGGTAGCCAAAAACATTCAGTACTTC.

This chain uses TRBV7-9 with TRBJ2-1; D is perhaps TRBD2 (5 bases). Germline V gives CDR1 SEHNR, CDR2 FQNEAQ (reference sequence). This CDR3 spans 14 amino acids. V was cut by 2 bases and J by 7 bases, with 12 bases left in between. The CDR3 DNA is TGTGCCAGCAGCTTACCCCTGGGAGAGAATGAGCAGTTCTTC. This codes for CASSLPLGENEQFF.

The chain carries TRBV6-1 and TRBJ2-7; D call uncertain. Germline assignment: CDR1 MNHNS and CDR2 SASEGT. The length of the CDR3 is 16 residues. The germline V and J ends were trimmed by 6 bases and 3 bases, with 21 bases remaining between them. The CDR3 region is CASSPFGLTKIYEQYF. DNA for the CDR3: TGTGCCAGCAGCCCTTTTGGGCTAACGAAAATCTACGAGCAGTACTTC.

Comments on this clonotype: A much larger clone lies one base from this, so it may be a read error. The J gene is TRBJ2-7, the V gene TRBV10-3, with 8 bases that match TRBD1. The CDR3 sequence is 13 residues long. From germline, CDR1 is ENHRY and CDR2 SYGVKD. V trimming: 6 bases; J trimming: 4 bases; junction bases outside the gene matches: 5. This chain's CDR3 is CAIRVGQAYEQYF. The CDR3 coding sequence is TGTGCCATCAGGGTGGGACAGGCATACGAGCAGTACTTC.

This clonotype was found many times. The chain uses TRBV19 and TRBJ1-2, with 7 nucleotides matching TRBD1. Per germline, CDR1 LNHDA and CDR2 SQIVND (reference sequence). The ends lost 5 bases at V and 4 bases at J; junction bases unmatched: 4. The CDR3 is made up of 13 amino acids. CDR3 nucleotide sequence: TGTGCCAGTAGTCCCGGGACAGTCTATGGCTACACCTTC. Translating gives CASSPGTVYGYTF.

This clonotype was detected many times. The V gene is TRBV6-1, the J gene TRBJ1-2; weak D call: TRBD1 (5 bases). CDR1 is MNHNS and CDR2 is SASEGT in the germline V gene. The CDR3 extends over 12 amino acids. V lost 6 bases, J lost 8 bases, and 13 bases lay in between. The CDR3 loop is CASRQGSWGYTF. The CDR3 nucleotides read TGTGCCAGCAGGCAGGGAAGTTGGGGCTACACCTTC.

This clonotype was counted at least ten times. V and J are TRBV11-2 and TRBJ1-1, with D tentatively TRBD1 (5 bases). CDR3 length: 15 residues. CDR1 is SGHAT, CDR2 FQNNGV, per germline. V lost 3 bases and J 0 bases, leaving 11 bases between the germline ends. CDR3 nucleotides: TGTGCCAGCAGCTTGAGAGGGGCTATGAACACTGAAGCTTTCTTT. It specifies CASSLRGAMNTEAFF.

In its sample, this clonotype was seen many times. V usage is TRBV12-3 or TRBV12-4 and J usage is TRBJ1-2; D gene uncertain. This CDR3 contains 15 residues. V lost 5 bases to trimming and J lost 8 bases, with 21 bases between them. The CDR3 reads CASSRPGRPSEGYTF. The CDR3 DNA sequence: TGTGCCAGCAGTCGACCCGGGCGCCCCTCCGAGGGCTACACCTTC.

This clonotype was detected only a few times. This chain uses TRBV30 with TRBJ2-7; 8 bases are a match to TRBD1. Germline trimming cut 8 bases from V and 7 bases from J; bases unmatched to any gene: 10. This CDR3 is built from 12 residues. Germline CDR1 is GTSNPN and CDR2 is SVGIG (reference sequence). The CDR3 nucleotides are TGTGCCACGGGACAGGACCAGAGGGAGCAGTACTTC. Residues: CATGQDQREQYF.